A single T cell receptor (beta chain) is shown here with its context. The data derive from a study of blood T cell repertoires in COVID-19. Study details: Some COVID-19 samples were acute and others convalescent; all came from the United States, Italy and Spain.

The V segment lost 4 bases and the J segment 8 bases; nucleotides outside the gene matches: 13. The CDR3 covers 16 residues. From germline, CDR1 is SGHNT and CDR2 YYREEE (reference sequence). TCRdb's copy holds only in-frame clones and misses some; the assay was immunoSEQ multiplex PCR. The table includes approximately 150,000 clones, approximately 84% detected once. While infection was still active, Seattle patients were enrolled and then followed longitudinally. V gene TRBV5-4 combines with J gene TRBJ2-1, with 9 bases fitting TRBD1. Sequenced: peripheral blood. The sequence came from an elderly woman with COVID-19, enrolled during active disease. CDR3 DNA: TGTGCCAGCAGCGGGGGGAACAGGGGGCGCATCGATGAGCAGTTCTTC. This translates into CASSGGNRGRIDEQFF.